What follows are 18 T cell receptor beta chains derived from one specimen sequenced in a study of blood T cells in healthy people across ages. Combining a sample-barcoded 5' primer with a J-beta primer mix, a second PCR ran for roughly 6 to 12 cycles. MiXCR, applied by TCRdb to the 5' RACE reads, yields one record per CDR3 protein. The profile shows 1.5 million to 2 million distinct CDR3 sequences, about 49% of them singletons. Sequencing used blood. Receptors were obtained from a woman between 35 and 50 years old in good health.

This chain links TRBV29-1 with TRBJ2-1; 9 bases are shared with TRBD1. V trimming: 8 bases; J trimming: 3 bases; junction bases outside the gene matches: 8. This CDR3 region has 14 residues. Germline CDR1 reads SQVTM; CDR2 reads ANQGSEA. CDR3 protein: CSIWTGEGYNEQFF. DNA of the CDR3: TGCAGCATCTGGACAGGGGAAGGCTACAATGAGCAGTTCTTC.

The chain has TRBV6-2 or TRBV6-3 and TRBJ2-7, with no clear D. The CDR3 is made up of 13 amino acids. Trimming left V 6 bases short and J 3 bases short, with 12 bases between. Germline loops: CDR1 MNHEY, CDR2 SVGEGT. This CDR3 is CASSPSSLYEQYF. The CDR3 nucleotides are TGTGCCAGCAGCCCTTCTTCCCTCTACGAGCAGTACTTC.

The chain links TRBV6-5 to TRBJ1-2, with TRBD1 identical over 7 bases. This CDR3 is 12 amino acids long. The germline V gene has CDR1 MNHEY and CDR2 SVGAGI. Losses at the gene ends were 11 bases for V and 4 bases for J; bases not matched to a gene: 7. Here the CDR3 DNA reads TGTGCCGCGGGACAGTTAACCTATGGCTACACCTTC. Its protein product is CAAGQLTYGYTF.

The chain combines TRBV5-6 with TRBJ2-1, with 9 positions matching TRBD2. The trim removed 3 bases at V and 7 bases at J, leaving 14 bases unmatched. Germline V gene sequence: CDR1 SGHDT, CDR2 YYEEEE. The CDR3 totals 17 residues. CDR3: CASSYLTGTSLGNEQFF. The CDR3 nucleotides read TGTGCCAGCAGCTACCTGACCGGGACTAGCCTGGGGAATGAGCAGTTCTTC.

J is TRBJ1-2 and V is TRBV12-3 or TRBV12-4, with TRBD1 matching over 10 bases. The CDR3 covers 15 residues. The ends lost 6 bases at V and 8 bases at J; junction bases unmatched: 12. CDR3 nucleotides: TGTGCCAGCAGATCCTGGACAGGGGGACGGGGAGGCTACACCTTC. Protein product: CASRSWTGGRGGYTF.

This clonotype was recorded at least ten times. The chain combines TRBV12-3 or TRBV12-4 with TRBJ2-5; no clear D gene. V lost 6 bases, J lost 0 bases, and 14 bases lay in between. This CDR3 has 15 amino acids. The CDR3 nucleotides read TGTGCCAGCAGCCCCCCCTGGACGGACCAAGAGACCCAGTACTTC. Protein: CASSPPWTDQETQYF.

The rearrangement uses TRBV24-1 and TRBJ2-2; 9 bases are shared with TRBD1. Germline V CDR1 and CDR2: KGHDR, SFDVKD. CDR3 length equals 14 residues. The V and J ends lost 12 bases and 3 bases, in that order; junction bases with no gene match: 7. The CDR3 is CAARDRVDTGELFF. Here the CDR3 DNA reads TGTGCCGCCCGGGACAGGGTGGACACCGGGGAGCTGTTTTTT.

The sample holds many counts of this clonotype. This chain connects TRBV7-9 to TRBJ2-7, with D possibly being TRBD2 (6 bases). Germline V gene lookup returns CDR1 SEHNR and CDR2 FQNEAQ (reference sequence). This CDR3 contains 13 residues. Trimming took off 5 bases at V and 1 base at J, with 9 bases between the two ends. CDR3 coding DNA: TGTGCCAGCAGCACGAGCGGGTCCTACGAGCAGTACTTC. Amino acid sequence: CASSTSGSYEQYF. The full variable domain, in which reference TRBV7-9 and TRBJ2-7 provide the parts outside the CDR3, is DTGVSQNPRHKITKRGQNVTFRCDPISEHNRLYWYRQTLGQGPEFLTYFQNEAQLEKSRLLSDRFSAERPKGSFSTLEIQRTEQGDSAMYLCASSTSGSYEQYFGPGTRLTVT.

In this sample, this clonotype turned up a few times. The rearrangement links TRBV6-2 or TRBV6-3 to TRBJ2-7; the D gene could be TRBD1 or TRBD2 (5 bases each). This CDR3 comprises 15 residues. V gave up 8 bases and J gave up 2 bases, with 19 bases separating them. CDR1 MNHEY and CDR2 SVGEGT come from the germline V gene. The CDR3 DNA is TGTGCCAGCTCCCTAGGGGCTAGCAACCCCTACGAGCAGTACTTC. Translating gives CASSLGASNPYEQYF.

The CDR3 reads CASSPSVGGGGYTF. Here the CDR3 DNA reads TGTGCCAGCAGCCCCTCTGTTGGGGGCGGTGGCTACACCTTC. This chain connects TRBV12-3 or TRBV12-4 to TRBJ1-2, with D perhaps TRBD1 (6 bases). V shed 6 bases and J shed 7 bases, with 18 bases lying between them. CDR3 length equals 14 residues.

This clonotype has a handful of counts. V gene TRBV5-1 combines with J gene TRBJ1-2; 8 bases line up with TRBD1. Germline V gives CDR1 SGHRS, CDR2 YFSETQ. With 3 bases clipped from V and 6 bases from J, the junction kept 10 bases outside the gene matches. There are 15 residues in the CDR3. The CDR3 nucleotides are TGCGCCAGCAGCTCGGTGGACAGGGACCCTAATGGCTACACCTTC. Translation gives CASSSVDRDPNGYTF.

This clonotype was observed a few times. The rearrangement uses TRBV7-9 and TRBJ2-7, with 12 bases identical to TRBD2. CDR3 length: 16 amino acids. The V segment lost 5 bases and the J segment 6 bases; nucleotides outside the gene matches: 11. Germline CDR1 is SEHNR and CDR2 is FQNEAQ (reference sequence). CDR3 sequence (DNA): TGTGCCAGCAGCCCCCAGACCGGACTAGCGGGACTCGAGCAGTACTTC. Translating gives CASSPQTGLAGLEQYF.

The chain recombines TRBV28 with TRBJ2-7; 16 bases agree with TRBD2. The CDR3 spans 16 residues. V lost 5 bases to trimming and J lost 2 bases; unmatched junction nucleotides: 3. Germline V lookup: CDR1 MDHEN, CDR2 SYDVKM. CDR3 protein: CASSHGTSGGAYEQYF. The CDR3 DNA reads TGTGCCAGCAGTCACGGGACTAGCGGGGGGGCCTACGAGCAGTACTTC. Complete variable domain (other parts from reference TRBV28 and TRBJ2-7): DVKVTQSSRYLVKRTGEKVFLECVQDMDHENMFWYRQDPGLGLRLIYFSYDVKMKEKGDIPEGYSVSREKKERFSLILESASTNQTSMYLCASSHGTSGGAYEQYFGPGTRLTVT.

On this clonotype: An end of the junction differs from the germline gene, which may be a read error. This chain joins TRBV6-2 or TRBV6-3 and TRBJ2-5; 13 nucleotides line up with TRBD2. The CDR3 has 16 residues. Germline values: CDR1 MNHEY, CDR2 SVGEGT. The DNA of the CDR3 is TGTGCCAGCAGTTGGGGACTAGCGGGGAGCCAAGCGACCCAGTACTTC. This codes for CASSWGLAGSQATQYF.

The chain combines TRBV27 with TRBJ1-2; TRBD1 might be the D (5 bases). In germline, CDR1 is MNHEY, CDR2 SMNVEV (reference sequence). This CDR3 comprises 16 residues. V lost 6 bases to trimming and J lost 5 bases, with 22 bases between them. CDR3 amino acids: CASSLWGPGRTYGYTF. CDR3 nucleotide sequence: TGTGCCAGCAGCCTTTGGGGACCGGGACGGACATATGGCTACACCTTC.

Here the CDR3 reads CATSSGGLTYEQYF. The DNA of the CDR3 is TGTGCCACCAGCAGTGGGGGGCTAACCTACGAGCAGTACTTC. This chain joins TRBV15 and TRBJ2-7; D possibly uses TRBD1 or TRBD2 (6 bases each). The CDR3 consists of 14 residues. Germline CDR1 is LNHNV and CDR2 is YYDKDF (reference sequence). V dropped 3 bases and J dropped 2 bases, with 11 bases sitting between them.

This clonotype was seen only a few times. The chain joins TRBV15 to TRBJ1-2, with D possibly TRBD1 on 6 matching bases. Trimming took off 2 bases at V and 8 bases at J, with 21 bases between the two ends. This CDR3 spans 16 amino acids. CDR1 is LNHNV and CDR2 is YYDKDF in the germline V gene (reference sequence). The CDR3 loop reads CATSRPQDRQEGGYTF. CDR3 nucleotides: TGTGCCACCAGCAGACCCCAAGACAGGCAAGAAGGCGGCTACACCTTC.

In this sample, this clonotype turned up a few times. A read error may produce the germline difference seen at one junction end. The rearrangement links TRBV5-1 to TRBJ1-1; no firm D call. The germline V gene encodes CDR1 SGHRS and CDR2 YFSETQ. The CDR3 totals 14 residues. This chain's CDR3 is CASSFGQTNTEAFF. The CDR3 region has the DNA TGTGCCAGCAGCTTCGGCCAGACGAACACTGAAGCTTTCTTT. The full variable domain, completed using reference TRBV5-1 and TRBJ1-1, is KAGVTQTPRYLIKTRGQQVTLSCSPISGHRSVSWYQQTPGQGLQFLFEYFSETQRNKGNFPGRFSGRQFSNSRSEMNVSTLELGDSALYLCASSFGQTNTEAFFGQGTRLTVV.